These 22 T cell receptor beta chains came from one sample sequenced in a study of T cell repertoires in cytomegalovirus infection. TCRdb called the reads again in MiXCR, with one record for every CDR3 protein. The data contain approximately 500,000 distinct CDR3 sequences, about 11% of them singletons. The specimen was PBMCs. The receptors originated from a human donor in good health (CMV status not recorded). Some clones in this sample may be carry-over from other donors' samples.

This clonotype was recorded many times. CDR3 region: CASSLSGRGHNEQFF. The CDR3 nucleotides read TGTGCCAGCAGCTTGAGCGGCAGGGGCCACAATGAGCAGTTCTTC. V is TRBV5-6 and J is TRBJ2-1; D might be TRBD1 (6 bases). The germline CDR1 and CDR2 sequences are SGHDT and YYEEEE. Trimming pared 1 base from V and 5 bases from J, leaving 13 bases between. The CDR3 consists of 15 residues.

This clonotype was counted at least ten times. J is TRBJ1-4 and V is TRBV12-3 or TRBV12-4, with TRBD1 identical over 9 bases. Losses at the gene ends were 9 bases for V and 7 bases for J; bases not matched to a gene: 6. The CDR3 consists of 13 residues. In DNA form, the CDR3 reads TGTGCCAGTCAGGACAGGGGCGCTGAAAAACTGTTTTTT. Translating gives CASQDRGAEKLFF.

This clonotype was seen only a few times. The chain links TRBV12-3 or TRBV12-4 to TRBJ2-1; 7 nucleotides match TRBD2. This CDR3 region has 19 residues. V lost 2 bases, J lost 4 bases, and 17 bases stayed unmatched. For the CDR3, the DNA is TGTGCCAGCAGTTTAAACCCTCGATTCGGTGGGAGGGAGTACAATGAGCAGTTCTTC. Protein sequence: CASSLNPRFGGREYNEQFF.

The table lists this clonotype with a few counts. The V gene is TRBV29-1, the J gene TRBJ1-1; no firm D call. In germline, CDR1 is SQVTM, CDR2 ANQGSEA. Trimming removed 7 bases from V and 1 base from J, with 7 bases in between. This CDR3 spans 11 amino acids. CDR3 sequence: CSARSNTEAFF. As DNA, the CDR3 is TGCAGCGCCCGCTCGAACACTGAAGCTTTCTTT.

The chain carries TRBV10-3 and TRBJ2-1; 12 nucleotides match TRBD2. Germline assignment: CDR1 ENHRY and CDR2 SYGVKD. The junction had 8 bases not matched to a gene; V was cut back by 8 bases and J by 0 bases. The CDR3 extends over 17 amino acids. The DNA for the CDR3 is TGTGCCATCCACCCTACTAGCGGGAGGTACTCCTACAATGAGCAGTTCTTC. The encoded protein is CAIHPTSGRYSYNEQFF.

This clonotype came up a few times. This sequence joins TRBV4-2 and TRBJ2-5; 8 bases line up with TRBD2. CDR1 is LGHNA and CDR2 is YNFKEQ in the germline V gene. CDR3 length: 17 amino acids. The junction had 16 bases not matched to a gene; V was cut back by 5 bases and J by 5 bases. This chain's CDR3 is CASSESLSGAFGETQYF. In nucleotides, the CDR3 is TGTGCCAGCAGCGAAAGTCTTAGCGGGGCCTTCGGGGAGACCCAGTACTTC.

This clonotype was seen repeatedly, ten times or more. The chain links TRBV5-5 to TRBJ2-5; D is uncertain. V shed 1 base and J shed 2 bases, with 6 bases lying between them. The CDR3 spans 13 residues. CDR1 and CDR2 (germline): SGHKS, YYEKEE (reference sequence). This chain's CDR3 is CASSLITQETQYF. DNA of the CDR3: TGTGCCAGCAGCTTGATCACGCAAGAGACCCAGTACTTC.

This clonotype was detected many times. The rearrangement joins TRBV29-1 to TRBJ1-2, with 7 bases aligning to TRBD1. CDR1 is SQVTM, CDR2 ANQGSEA, per germline. There are 13 residues in the CDR3. Trimming took 2 bases from V and 0 from J; bases not matched to a gene: 0. Written as DNA, the CDR3 is TGCAGCGTTGAACAGGGGGCTAACTATGGCTACACCTTC. It codes for CSVEQGANYGYTF.

This clonotype was seen at least ten times. J is TRBJ2-7 and V is TRBV7-2, with 8 bases that match TRBD1. V trimming: 4 bases; J trimming: 3 bases; junction bases outside the gene matches: 14. The germline CDR1 and CDR2 sequences are SGHTA and FQGNSA. The CDR3 has 17 amino acids. The CDR3 sequence: CASSSPGRTGRLYEQYF. As DNA, the CDR3 is TGTGCCAGCAGCTCCCCAGGACGGACAGGGAGACTCTACGAGCAGTACTTC.

In its sample, this clonotype was seen many times. This chain joins TRBV29-1 and TRBJ1-2; no reliable D call. Germline CDR1 SQVTM, CDR2 ANQGSEA. The CDR3 has 10 residues. The V end lost 8 bases, the J end lost 6 bases, and 10 bases lay between the germline ends. CDR3 amino acids: CSTGPDGYTF. CDR3 sequence (DNA): TGCAGCACCGGACCCGATGGCTACACCTTC.

CDR3 residues: CASSLTSGDEQFF. The CDR3 DNA reads TGTGCCAGCAGCCTCACTAGTGGGGATGAGCAGTTCTTC. The chain is built from TRBV13 and TRBJ2-1; a weak D match, TRBD2 (5 bases). Germline loops: CDR1 PRHDT, CDR2 FYEKMQ (reference sequence). V was trimmed by 5 bases and J by 8 bases, leaving 13 bases between them. This CDR3 region has 13 residues. Supplemented by reference TRBV13 and TRBJ2-1, the full variable domain reads AAGVIQSPRHLIKEKRETATLKCYPIPRHDTVYWYQQGPGQDPQFLISFYEKMQSDKGSIPDRFSAQQFSDYHSELNMSSLELGDSALYFCASSLTSGDEQFFGPGTRLTVL.

This clonotype was counted ten times or more. The genes are TRBV6-1 and TRBJ1-2; a possible D gene is TRBD1 (5 bases). Germline CDR1 reads MNHNS; CDR2 reads SASEGT. The CDR3 loop spans 14 amino acids. The V end lost 7 bases, the J end lost 6 bases, and 18 bases lay between the germline ends. The CDR3: CASTTEGGAHGYTF. Here the CDR3 DNA reads TGTGCCAGCACCACCGAGGGAGGGGCCCATGGCTACACCTTC.

The table lists this clonotype with many counts. The V gene is TRBV12-3 or TRBV12-4, the J gene TRBJ1-1; D ambiguous. The CDR3 is made up of 16 amino acids. V lost 6 bases and J 4 bases, leaving 21 bases between the germline ends. The CDR3 region is CASSLTRSGGRTEAFF. CDR3 sequence (DNA): TGTGCCAGCAGCCTAACTAGGTCTGGCGGTCGCACTGAAGCTTTCTTT.

This clonotype was counted at least ten times. V usage is TRBV20-1 and J usage is TRBJ2-1; the D is unclear. The V gene lost 1 base and the J gene lost 0 bases, with 13 bases spanning the gap. Germline assignment: CDR1 DFQATT and CDR2 SNEGSKA (reference sequence). The CDR3 consists of 16 residues. The CDR3 loop is CSARGSRKSSYNEQFF. In nucleotides, the CDR3 is TGCAGTGCTAGAGGATCGCGGAAGAGCTCCTACAATGAGCAGTTCTTC.

This clonotype was detected many times. The chain joins TRBV6-5 to TRBJ1-1; possible D gene TRBD1, 5 bases. The CDR3 is 15 residues long. Looked up from germline, CDR1 is MNHEY and CDR2 is SVGAGI. Trimming took 4 bases from V and 3 from J, leaving 15 bases between them. The CDR3 loop reads CASSFTRDADTEAFF. The CDR3 bases are TGTGCCAGCAGTTTTACCAGGGATGCAGACACTGAAGCTTTCTTT.

V usage is TRBV2 and J usage is TRBJ2-1; 15 bases are a match to TRBD2. V lost 6 bases and J lost 1; bases outside the gene matches: 4. CDR3 length: 17 residues. The germline CDR1 and CDR2 sequences are SNHLY and FYNNEI. CDR3 region: CASRGTSGGSSYNEQFF. The DNA for the CDR3 is TGTGCCAGCAGGGGGACTAGCGGGGGGTCTTCCTACAATGAGCAGTTCTTC.

The sample holds a few counts of this clonotype. This chain uses TRBV28 with TRBJ1-1; D call uncertain. Per the germline V gene, CDR1 is MDHEN and CDR2 is SYDVKM. Trimming pared 8 bases from V and 3 bases from J, leaving 13 bases between. The CDR3 is 13 amino acids. The CDR3 DNA follows: TGTGCCAGCTGCGAACGAGGGCACACTGAAGCTTTCTTT. As protein: CASCERGHTEAFF.

Ten or more counts support this clonotype. The rearrangement joins TRBV25-1 to TRBJ1-2; 8 bases line up with TRBD1. This CDR3 is built from 13 residues. Germline V lookup: CDR1 MGHDK, CDR2 SYGVNS. Losses at the gene ends were 5 bases for V and 8 bases for J; bases not matched to a gene: 7. CDR3: CASSMGQVLGYTF. The CDR3 region has the DNA TGTGCCAGCAGTATGGGACAGGTGCTCGGCTACACCTTC.

This clonotype was recorded at least ten times. The J gene is TRBJ2-1, the V gene TRBV12-3 or TRBV12-4, with 9 bases that match TRBD2. Trimming took 4 bases from V and 8 from J; bases not matched to a gene: 9. This CDR3 contains 15 residues. As DNA, the CDR3 is TGTGCCAGCAGTTCCCCAGCGGGAGGAGAGGATGAGCAGTTCTTC. It specifies CASSSPAGGEDEQFF.

This clonotype was detected many times. The chain uses TRBV27 and TRBJ2-1; D possibly corresponds to TRBD1 (6 bases). V was trimmed by 5 bases and J by 6 bases, leaving 11 bases between them. CDR3 length: 13 residues. CDR1 is MNHEY and CDR2 is SMNVEV in the germline V gene (reference sequence). CDR3 region: CASSQGYLNEQFF. The CDR3 bases are TGTGCCAGCAGTCAGGGGTATCTCAATGAGCAGTTCTTC.

This clonotype was found once. The rearrangement links TRBV6-6 to TRBJ1-1, with D unclear. This CDR3 is 10 amino acids long. The germline CDR1 and CDR2 sequences are MNHNY and SVGAGI (reference sequence). V lost 10 bases, J lost 5 bases, and 8 bases lay in between. The CDR3 reads CATHLTEAFF. CDR3 sequence (DNA): TGTGCCACCCATTTGACTGAAGCTTTCTTT.

This clonotype turned up a few times. The chain recombines TRBV5-4 with TRBJ1-2; D uncertain. The CDR3 has 13 residues. Germline CDR1 is SGHNT and CDR2 is YYREEE (reference sequence). Trimming removed 4 bases at V and 3 bases at J, with 10 bases between. The chain's CDR3 is CASSPGSYYGYTF. The DNA for the CDR3 is TGTGCCAGCAGCCCGGGAAGCTACTATGGCTACACCTTC.